This record concerns one T cell receptor beta chain sequence. This clone may be a read error of a much larger clone one base away. Germline CDR1 and CDR2: LGHDT and YNNKEL (reference sequence). The V segment lost 4 bases and the J segment 10 bases; nucleotides outside the gene matches: 13. This CDR3 contains 15 residues. These data are taken from a study of early T cells in non-severe SARS-CoV-2 infection. TCRdb analysed the 5' RACE reads with MiXCR anew, one entry per CDR3 protein. Of 20,000 to 30,000 distinct CDR3 sequences listed, roughly 4.2% are singletons. Sample: whole blood. The sequence derives from an adult who was a healthcare worker with PCR-confirmed SARS-CoV-2 infection or an uninfected control (not recorded which). The chain combines TRBV3-1 with TRBJ2-1; 7 bases match TRBD2. In DNA form, the CDR3 reads TGTGCCAGCAGCCTAGATTGGAGCGGGGTGCGGGAGCAGTTCTTC. Encoded protein: CASSLDWSGVREQFF.